This T cell receptor beta chain comes out of a study of blood T cell repertoires in COVID-19. On the study more broadly: Researchers got acute and convalescent COVID-19 samples from the United States, Italy and Spain. Sources were T cells, B-cell-depleted T cells, or PBMCs; the material itself was cDNA or gDNA.

Original analysis: It was from reference gene primer amplification that nucleated cell counts were estimated. Method: immunoSEQ multiplex PCR; TCRdb's copy keeps in-frame clones and lacks some. The D gene and trimming were derived from the DNA, and the V and J assignments and clone size from that table. The sample holds fewer than 200,000 clones, approximately 84% seen once. CDR3 length: 16 residues. Looked up from germline, CDR1 is MNHEY and CDR2 is SVGEGT. J gave up 4 bases and V 2 bases, and 5 bases lay outside the gene matches. This receptor was obtained from a human donor with acute COVID-19. The donor label of this sample is uncertain. The rearrangement joins TRBV6-2 or TRBV6-3 to TRBJ2-2, with 9 bases identical to TRBD1. Sequencing was done on a sample of PBMCs or T cells enriched from blood (not recorded which). CDR3 nucleotides: TGTGCCAGCAGTTACGGGGGACAGGGAGTCACCGGGGAGCTGTTTTTT. This sequence encodes CASSYGGQGVTGELFF.